This T cell receptor (beta chain) was identified in a study of cytomegalovirus exposure and HLA in healthy donors. Germline values: CDR1 MNHNY, CDR2 SVGAGI (reference sequence). This CDR3 is built from 14 residues. The junction had 6 bases not matched to a gene; V was cut back by 5 bases and J by 7 bases. Here immunoSEQ multiplex PCR was the method, and the copy in TCRdb shows in-frame clones only, minus some. The table includes 98,000 or so clones, around 85% detected once. This clonotype was sampled from a woman aged 18-29 years in good health and CMV-seronegative. The sample taken for sequencing was PBMCs. V and J are TRBV6-6 and TRBJ2-1, with 9 bases fitting TRBD2. CDR3 sequence reads: CASSGGGGVNEQFF. DNA for the CDR3: TGTGCCAGCAGTGGCGGGGGGGGAGTGAATGAGCAGTTCTTC.